Listed below are T cell receptor beta chains from one sample, sequenced in a study of blood T cells in healthy people across ages. TCRdb passed the 5' RACE reads through MiXCR, listing each CDR3 protein once. This table holds about 670,000 distinct CDR3 sequences, under 65% found once. Sequenced: blood. The source of these receptors is a woman older than 75 in good health. The CDR3 runs from the conserved cysteine through the conserved F or W. The D gene is left open where the match is weak. Some rows mark clone size as missing; the rest say once, few, many or name a class of expanded clone.

v_gene: TRBV20-1; abundance: -; d_gene: -; j_gene: TRBJ2-3; CDR3nt: TGCAGTGCCGTACCTAGCGAGACACGCACAGATACGCAGTATTTT; CDR3aa: CSAVPSETRTDTQYF
v_gene: TRBV5-1; abundance: few; d_gene: -; j_gene: TRBJ2-3; CDR3nt: TGCGCCAGCAGCGCAGCCTCTTCCGGGAATTACGCGTATTTT; CDR3aa: CASSAASSGNYAYF
v_gene: TRBV12-3/TRBV12-4; abundance: many; d_gene: -; j_gene: TRBJ1-2; CDR3nt: TGTGCCAGCCAAAAGGGAGGTTATGGCTACACCTTC; CDR3aa: CASQKGGYGYTF
v_gene: TRBV2; abundance: few; d_gene: -; j_gene: TRBJ1-6; CDR3nt: TGTGCCAGCAGTGCGGACCCAGGGTCGACACCCCTCCACTTT; CDR3aa: CASSADPGSTPLHF
v_gene: TRBV10-3; abundance: -; d_gene: TRBD2; j_gene: TRBJ2-1; CDR3nt: TGTGCCATCAGTGAGTCGAGTCGAACGGGGGGTCTATGGAATGAGCAGTTCTTC; CDR3aa: CAISESSRTGGLWNEQFF
v_gene: TRBV7-9; abundance: many; d_gene: -; j_gene: TRBJ2-1; CDR3nt: TGTGCCAGCAGCTTAGGAGTCAGGGTTGTCGATGAGCAGTTCTTC; CDR3aa: CASSLGVRVVDEQFF
v_gene: TRBV30; abundance: -; d_gene: -; j_gene: TRBJ1-5; CDR3nt: TGTGCCTGGAGTCCGGGAGGATATCAGCCCCAGCATTTT; CDR3aa: CAWSPGGYQPQHF
v_gene: TRBV4-2; abundance: few; d_gene: TRBD1; j_gene: TRBJ2-3; CDR3nt: TGTGCCAGCAGCCAAGTAGGGGGACAGGAGAGTTCAGATACGCAGTATTTT; CDR3aa: CASSQVGGQESSDTQYF
v_gene: TRBV12-3/TRBV12-4; abundance: few; d_gene: -; j_gene: TRBJ2-5; CDR3nt: TGTGCCAGCAGTTTAGCATACAACCTCGAGACCCAGTACTTC; CDR3aa: CASSLAYNLETQYF
v_gene: TRBV15; abundance: once; d_gene: -; j_gene: TRBJ1-4; CDR3nt: TGTGCCACCAGCAGAGTACGGACCGGTGAAAAACTGTTTTTT; CDR3aa: CATSRVRTGEKLFF
v_gene: TRBV4-3; abundance: -; d_gene: TRBD2; j_gene: TRBJ2-5; CDR3nt: TGCGCCAGCAGCCCCGAGCGGGGGACGGGTGAGCAGTACTTC; CDR3aa: CASSPERGTGEQYF
v_gene: TRBV6-5; abundance: -; d_gene: -; j_gene: TRBJ1-6; CDR3nt: TGTGTCAGCAGTTTATCAGGGGACGGTTCACCCCTCCACTTT; CDR3aa: CVSSLSGDGSPLHF
v_gene: TRBV7-3; abundance: many; d_gene: -; j_gene: TRBJ2-1; CDR3nt: TGTGCCAGCAGCAATTACAGGGATGAGCAGTTCTTC; CDR3aa: CASSNYRDEQFF
v_gene: TRBV7-2; abundance: few; d_gene: -; j_gene: TRBJ2-6; CDR3nt: TGTGCCAGCAGCTTAGCGGACCTTGGGGCCAACGTCCTGACTTTC; CDR3aa: CASSLADLGANVLTF
v_gene: TRBV10-3; abundance: few; d_gene: -; j_gene: TRBJ1-1; CDR3nt: TGTGCCATCAGTGATCCGGGGGCGAGGAACACTGAAGCTTTCTTT; CDR3aa: CAISDPGARNTEAFF
v_gene: TRBV6-6; abundance: once; d_gene: -; j_gene: TRBJ2-5; CDR3nt: TGTGCCAACGGAGAATCGGCGGGGCAAGAGACCCAGTACTTC; CDR3aa: CANGESAGQETQYF
v_gene: TRBV11-2; abundance: -; d_gene: TRBD2; j_gene: TRBJ2-7; CDR3nt: TGTGCCAGCAGCTTTTCCAGCGGGAGTATCTACGAGCAGTACTTC; CDR3aa: CASSFSSGSIYEQYF
v_gene: TRBV28; abundance: many; d_gene: TRBD1; j_gene: TRBJ2-7; CDR3nt: TGTGCCAGCAGCTCATCCGGGACAGGGTCCTACGAGCAGTACTTC; CDR3aa: CASSSSGTGSYEQYF
v_gene: TRBV2; abundance: few; d_gene: -; j_gene: TRBJ1-1; CDR3nt: TGTGCCAGCAGTAAACGCGGGACCCTTGGGTCTGAAGCTTTCTTT; CDR3aa: CASSKRGTLGSEAFF
v_gene: TRBV7-9; abundance: -; d_gene: -; j_gene: TRBJ1-1; CDR3nt: TGTGCCAGCAGCCTCGGGACCGGAGGTAGGGCTTTCTTT; CDR3aa: CASSLGTGGRAFF
v_gene: TRBV10-3; abundance: -; d_gene: -; j_gene: TRBJ1-1; CDR3nt: TGTGCCATCAGTGAGTCGAATCTGAGGAACACTGAAGCTTTCTTT; CDR3aa: CAISESNLRNTEAFF
v_gene: TRBV20-1; abundance: -; d_gene: TRBD1; j_gene: TRBJ2-1; CDR3nt: TGCAGTGCTGTTGACCGGGACAGGGGGATCGATGAGCAGTTCTTC; CDR3aa: CSAVDRDRGIDEQFF
v_gene: TRBV7-7; abundance: -; d_gene: TRBD1; j_gene: TRBJ2-7; CDR3nt: TGTGCCAGCAGCTTAACTCCTCCGGGACAGGGGGCGGAAGAGCAGTACTTC; CDR3aa: CASSLTPPGQGAEEQYF
v_gene: TRBV28; abundance: many; d_gene: -; j_gene: TRBJ2-7; CDR3nt: TGTGCCAGCAGTCGTAGGGACCAGAACTACGAGCAGTACTTC; CDR3aa: CASSRRDQNYEQYF
v_gene: TRBV12-3/TRBV12-4; abundance: -; d_gene: TRBD1; j_gene: TRBJ1-2; CDR3nt: TGTGCCTCAACCGGGGACAGAAGATGGACTAACTATGGCTACACCTTC; CDR3aa: CASTGDRRWTNYGYTF
v_gene: TRBV12-3/TRBV12-4; abundance: many; d_gene: -; j_gene: TRBJ1-4; CDR3nt: TGTGCCAGCACCGAGGCTGGGGAAAAACTGTTTTTT; CDR3aa: CASTEAGEKLFF
v_gene: TRBV20-1; abundance: -; d_gene: -; j_gene: TRBJ1-1; CDR3nt: TGCAGTGCTAGATACAGTACCGCTGAAGCTTTCTTT; CDR3aa: CSARYSTAEAFF
v_gene: TRBV5-1; abundance: few; d_gene: -; j_gene: TRBJ2-5; CDR3nt: TGCGCCAGCAGCTTGGCGAGCGGAAAAGAGGCCCAGTACTTC; CDR3aa: CASSLASGKEAQYF
v_gene: TRBV20-1; abundance: many; d_gene: -; j_gene: TRBJ2-1; CDR3nt: TGCAGTGCTGCCCGACTCGATCCCTACAATGAGCAGTTCTTC; CDR3aa: CSAARLDPYNEQFF
v_gene: TRBV7-6; abundance: -; d_gene: TRBD1; j_gene: TRBJ2-1; CDR3nt: TGTGCCAGCAGCTTAGACTCCACAGGGGTGGGGGATGAGCAGTTCTTC; CDR3aa: CASSLDSTGVGDEQFF
v_gene: TRBV20-1; abundance: -; d_gene: -; j_gene: TRBJ1-1; CDR3nt: TGCAGTGCCGCGGACACAGGGAGGGCGCACACTGAAACTTTCTTT; CDR3aa: CSAADTGRAHTETFF
v_gene: TRBV10-3; abundance: many; d_gene: TRBD1; j_gene: TRBJ1-1; CDR3nt: TGTGCCATCAGGGGACAGGGGGGCACTGAAGCTTTCTTT; CDR3aa: CAIRGQGGTEAFF
v_gene: TRBV6-1; abundance: -; d_gene: -; j_gene: TRBJ2-7; CDR3nt: TGTGCCAGCAGTGCAGACGGTCCGACCTACGAGCAGTACTTC; CDR3aa: CASSADGPTYEQYF
v_gene: TRBV12-3/TRBV12-4; abundance: few; d_gene: TRBD2; j_gene: TRBJ2-4; CDR3nt: TGTGCCAGCAGTTTAGTTCTCTTCCTAGCTAGCGGGGGGCCAGCCTCCTCCAAAAACATTCAGTACTTC; CDR3aa: CASSLVLFLASGGPASSKNIQYF
v_gene: TRBV3-1; abundance: few; d_gene: -; j_gene: TRBJ2-2; CDR3nt: TGTGCCAGCAGTCCAGGTGAAACCGGGGAGCTGTTTTTT; CDR3aa: CASSPGETGELFF
v_gene: TRBV6-1; abundance: -; d_gene: -; j_gene: TRBJ2-5; CDR3nt: TGTGCCAGCAGTGAATGGTGGGCCGAAGAGACCCAGTACTTC; CDR3aa: CASSEWWAEETQYF
v_gene: TRBV20-1; abundance: -; d_gene: TRBD1; j_gene: TRBJ2-3; CDR3nt: TGCAGTGCTAGAGATCTTATAACAGGGGGTATTGCAGATACGCAGTATTTT; CDR3aa: CSARDLITGGIADTQYF
v_gene: TRBV7-6; abundance: -; d_gene: -; j_gene: TRBJ2-1; CDR3nt: TGTGCCAGCAGCTTAGCCGCAGGACTAAACAATGAGCAGTTCTTC; CDR3aa: CASSLAAGLNNEQFF
v_gene: TRBV3-1; abundance: -; d_gene: TRBD1; j_gene: TRBJ2-5; CDR3nt: TGTGCCAGCAGCCAAGAAACAGGGGGCATCTATGAGCGGTACTTC; CDR3aa: CASSQETGGIYERYF
v_gene: TRBV7-9; abundance: -; d_gene: -; j_gene: TRBJ1-4; CDR3nt: TGTGCCAGCAGCTTAGTTATCGTGGCAGGGGATGAAAAACTGTTTTTT; CDR3aa: CASSLVIVAGDEKLFF
v_gene: TRBV4-3; abundance: -; d_gene: -; j_gene: TRBJ1-1; CDR3nt: TGCGCCAGCAGCCAAGGAAACAGGGAACGGTGGAACACTGAAGCTTTCTTT; CDR3aa: CASSQGNRERWNTEAFF
v_gene: TRBV27; abundance: many; d_gene: TRBD1; j_gene: TRBJ2-7; CDR3nt: TGTGCCAGCAGTAGAACAGGGGGGTTGGACGAGCAGTACTTC; CDR3aa: CASSRTGGLDEQYF